This TCR beta chain is from a study of follicular helper T cells after annual influenza vaccination. Findings and limits, study-wide: Most later recoveries of Day 7 ICOS+CD38+ clones were ICOS-CD38- cTfh.

A word on this clone: The antigen remains undetermined.

As for time point: 2014-2015 season, pre-vaccination. The repertoire was sequenced with immunoSEQ multiplex PCR; TCRdb's copy has only in-frame clones and lacks some. Among some 8,200 clones listed, roughly 82% were seen once. The CDR3 covers 16 residues. CDR1 and CDR2 (germline): SNHLY, FYNNEI. J was trimmed by 0 bases and V by 3 bases; bases with no gene match: 5. This sequence was found in an adult who received the influenza vaccine. Sequenced material: CXCR5+ CD38- circulating T follicular helper cells from blood, taken on the day of influenza vaccination. Subset in this sample: circulating Tfh, non-naive CD4+CXCR5+PD-1+ (ICOS+CD38+ or ICOS-CD38-). The chain has TRBV2 and TRBJ2-1, with 7 bases that match TRBD2. The CDR3 bases are TGTGCCAGCAGTGAGTTACTAGCGAGCTCCTACAATGAGCAGTTCTTC. This gives the protein CASSELLASSYNEQFF.